This TCR beta chain stems from a study of blood T cell repertoires in COVID-19. Study information: COVID-19 samples collected from the United States, Italy and Spain covered acute and convalescent phases. In each case, the material was cDNA or gDNA derived from T cells, B-cell-depleted T cells, or PBMCs.

Study processing details: Researchers report that nucleated cell counts were estimated from reference gene primer amplification. Sequencing used immunoSEQ multiplex PCR; TCRdb keeps in-frame clones, though not all of them. V and J calls and clone size are as listed in that table; D and trimming were resolved from the DNA. In the table there are roughly 290,000 clones, 70% to 85% of which are singletons. Patients of the Seattle cohort, enrolled during active infection, were followed longitudinally. The specimen was peripheral blood. This clonotype was obtained from a human donor with COVID-19, enrolled during active disease. The donor label of this sample is uncertain.

The chain's CDR3 is CASSQETGVVNQPQHF. In nucleotides, the CDR3 is TGCGCCAGCAGCCAAGAGACAGGGGTGGTCAATCAGCCCCAGCATTTT. The chain joins TRBV4-3 to TRBJ1-5; 8 nucleotides match TRBD1. CDR1 LGHNA and CDR2 YSLEER come from the germline V gene. V trimming: 0 bases; J trimming: 3 bases; junction bases outside the gene matches: 4. The CDR3 consists of 16 residues.